The 25 T cell receptor beta chains below all came from one sample that was sequenced in a study of resident and recirculating memory T cells in vitiligo. Profiled with immunoSEQ multiplex PCR; TCRdb holds only in-frame clones, not every one. The table lists about 45,000 clones, 80% to 95% of them singletons. Sequencing was carried out using blood. These receptors were taken from a male donor with vitiligo.

The CDR3 sequence is CASSQDGGNEKLFF. The CDR3 bases are TGTGCCAGCAGCCAAGATGGCGGAAATGAAAAACTGTTTTTT. The chain uses TRBV4-2 and TRBJ1-4, with D hard to call. The CDR3 is made up of 14 amino acids. V lost 0 bases to trimming and J lost 5 bases, with 7 bases between them. Germline V CDR1 and CDR2: LGHNA, YNFKEQ.

This clone was detected only once. The rearrangement links TRBV5-1 to TRBJ1-4; D gene unclear. The V gene's germline CDR1 is SGHRS and CDR2 YFSETQ. The CDR3 totals 16 residues. V lost 3 bases and J 6 bases, leaving 18 bases between the germline ends. The CDR3 is CASSSTAGGVHEKLFF. CDR3 bases: TGCGCCAGCAGCTCCACTGCGGGCGGGGTCCATGAAAAACTGTTTTTT. Using reference TRBV5-1 and TRBJ1-4 for the parts outside the CDR3, the full variable domain is KAGVTQTPRYLIKTRGQQVTLSCSPISGHRSVSWYQQTPGQGLQFLFEYFSETQRNKGNFPGRFSGRQFSNSRSEMNVSTLELGDSALYLCASSSTAGGVHEKLFFGSGTQLSVL.

V is TRBV27 and J is TRBJ1-6, with 7 positions matching TRBD1. This CDR3 region has 18 residues. J was trimmed by 7 bases and V by 2 bases; bases with no gene match: 14. Germline CDR1 reads MNHEY; CDR2 reads SMNVEV (reference sequence). The CDR3 bases are TGTGCCAGCAGTTTAGTTGTACGGGACAGCCTGTACAATTCACCCCTCCACTTT. The encoded protein is CASSLVVRDSLYNSPLHF.

The CDR3 DNA is TGTGCCAGCAGGCGTACAGGGGACTCCTATAATTCACCCCTCCACTTT. This translates into CASRRTGDSYNSPLHF. This chain connects TRBV6-6 to TRBJ1-6; 7 bases match TRBD1. V dropped 6 bases and J dropped 0; count of bases not matched to a gene: 5. The germline V gene encodes CDR1 MNHNY and CDR2 SVGAGI (reference sequence). The CDR3 sequence is 16 residues long.

This chain connects TRBV15 to TRBJ1-4; no firm D call. CDR1 and CDR2 (germline): LNHNV, YYDKDF (reference sequence). The V and J ends lost 3 bases and 5 bases respectively, with 7 bases between them. The CDR3 extends over 13 amino acids. The CDR3, as DNA: TGTGCCACCAGCAGGGGAGGGAATGAAAAACTGTTTTTT. As protein: CATSRGGNEKLFF.

J is TRBJ2-3 and V is TRBV7-9; 10 nucleotides match TRBD2. The CDR3 length is 15 residues. In germline, CDR1 is SEHNR, CDR2 FQNEAQ (reference sequence). V lost 1 base to trimming and J lost 5 bases; unmatched junction nucleotides: 3. This CDR3 reads CASSLVPSGGDTQYF. CDR3 in DNA: TGTGCCAGCAGCTTAGTCCCTAGCGGGGGAGATACGCAGTATTTT.

This sequence joins TRBV27 and TRBJ1-5; D ambiguous. The germline V and J ends were trimmed by 2 bases and 0 bases, with 17 bases remaining between them. This CDR3 is built from 18 residues. Germline values: CDR1 MNHEY, CDR2 SMNVEV (reference sequence). The CDR3 loop is CASSLEADSAYSNQPQHF. CDR3 sequence (DNA): TGTGCCAGCAGTTTAGAGGCAGACTCGGCTTATAGCAATCAGCCCCAGCATTTT.

The chain carries TRBV7-9 and TRBJ1-2; 7 bases agree with TRBD1. The ends lost 1 base at V and 4 bases at J; junction bases unmatched: 3. Germline CDR1 SEHNR, CDR2 FQNEAQ (reference sequence). There are 14 residues in the CDR3. The CDR3 region is CASSLGDRVYGYTF. DNA of the CDR3: TGTGCCAGCAGCTTAGGCGACAGGGTCTATGGCTACACCTTC.

This chain's CDR3 is CAISSGGTSDTQYF. Written as DNA, the CDR3 is TGCGCCATCTCTAGCGGGGGGACGTCAGATACGCAGTATTTT. The V gene is TRBV5-1, the J gene TRBJ2-3, with 11 bases identical to TRBD2. This CDR3 comprises 14 residues. CDR1 and CDR2 from the germline V gene are SGHRS and YFSETQ. V lost 9 bases and J lost 4; bases outside the gene matches: 7.

This clone was seen once. This rearrangement joins TRBV2 to TRBJ2-5, with D unclear. Germline values: CDR1 SNHLY, CDR2 FYNNEI. V was clipped by 10 bases and J by 1 base, with 16 bases between them. The CDR3 spans 14 residues. CDR3 DNA sequence: TGTGCCACCCATACCTCGAGAACCCAAGAGACCCAGTACTTC. Protein product: CATHTSRTQETQYF.

Only a few counts were recorded for this clone. The rearrangement links TRBV5-1 to TRBJ1-1; TRBD1 agrees at 7 bases. Germline assignment: CDR1 SGHRS and CDR2 YFSETQ. This CDR3 region has 15 residues. The V gene end was trimmed by 3 bases and the J gene end by 1 base; junction bases not matched to a gene: 6. As DNA, the CDR3 is TGCGCCAGCAGCTACTCACAGGGGCAGAACACTGAAGCTTTCTTT. Its translation: CASSYSQGQNTEAFF.

The CDR3 DNA follows: TGTGCCATCCGCGAAGAGGACTTAGGGTCCTACGAGCAGTACTTC. This codes for CAIREEDLGSYEQYF. The chain employs TRBV10-3 and TRBJ2-7, with D possibly matching TRBD2 (5 bases). Germline loops: CDR1 ENHRY, CDR2 SYGVKD. The V end was cut by 8 bases, the J end by 1 base, with 18 bases between. CDR3 length equals 15 residues.

Points on this clone: One end of the junction varies from germline; a read error may be responsible. The chain is built from TRBV6-5 and TRBJ1-2; TRBD1 might be the D (5 bases). This CDR3 region has 12 residues. Germline CDR1 MNHEY, CDR2 SVGAGI. CDR3 DNA sequence: TGTGCCACCCACTCGCCGGGGGAGGGGCCATACTTC. Protein: CATHSPGEGPYF.

The J gene is TRBJ2-5, the V gene TRBV6-1; possibly TRBD2 for D (6 bases). This CDR3 region has 13 residues. The germline V gene has CDR1 MNHNS and CDR2 SASEGT. V was trimmed by 8 bases and J by 4 bases, leaving 14 bases between them. DNA for the CDR3: TGTGCCAGCTCGGGGGAACGAGGAGAGACCCAGTACTTC. Protein: CASSGERGETQYF.

J is TRBJ2-3 and V is TRBV10-3, with 8 bases lining up with TRBD2. The length of the CDR3 is 16 residues. J lost 1 base, V lost 0 bases, and 3 bases had no gene match. The germline CDR1 and CDR2 sequences are ENHRY and SYGVKD. CDR3 residues: CAISESASGRTDTQYF. The CDR3 nucleotides are TGTGCCATCAGTGAGTCGGCTAGCGGGCGCACAGATACGCAGTATTTT.

V and J are TRBV18 and TRBJ1-1, with D unclear. CDR1 and CDR2 from the germline V gene are KGHSH and LQKENI. With 0 bases removed from V and 3 bases from J, the gap between germline ends came to 11 bases. This CDR3 region has 15 residues. Written as DNA, the CDR3 is TGTGCCAGCTCACCACCGTCACAGAGAGACACTGAAGCTTTCTTT. Protein product: CASSPPSQRDTEAFF.

This rearrangement joins TRBV4-3 to TRBJ2-2, with D unclear. The CDR3 is made up of 15 amino acids. In germline, CDR1 is LGHNA, CDR2 YSLEER. V lost 0 bases and J lost 5, with 10 bases in between. This chain's CDR3 is CASSQESLLTGELFF. Here the CDR3 DNA reads TGCGCCAGCAGCCAAGAATCGTTGTTGACCGGGGAGCTGTTTTTT.

This clone has only a few counts. This rearrangement joins TRBV7-2 to TRBJ1-1, with a possible D match to TRBD1 (5 bases). Trimming removed 2 bases at V and 10 bases at J, with 14 bases between. Germline V lookup: CDR1 SGHTA, CDR2 FQGNSA. The CDR3 consists of 13 residues. The CDR3 nucleotides read TGTGCCAGCAGCTTAAGTCTTACGCAGGGAGCTTTCTTT. Its translation is CASSLSLTQGAFF.

Regarding this clone: This sample includes further DNA sequences coding for the same CDR3. CDR3 DNA: TGCGCCAGCAGCCAGACAGGGGTTTATGGCTACACCTTC. Protein: CASSQTGVYGYTF. The chain recombines TRBV4-3 with TRBJ1-2, with 8 bases identical to TRBD1. With 3 bases clipped from V and 5 bases from J, the junction kept 2 bases outside the gene matches. CDR1 and CDR2 from the germline V gene are LGHNA and YSLEER. This CDR3 has 13 amino acids.

This clone showed up just a few times. The chain employs TRBV7-3 and TRBJ1-6, with 8 bases that match TRBD1. The CDR3 consists of 16 residues. V shed 5 bases, J shed 10 bases, and the junction held 13 bases outside the gene matches. Per the germline V gene, CDR1 is SGHTA and CDR2 is FQGTGA. The CDR3 here is CASSLPPGQVSSPLHF. In DNA form, the CDR3 reads TGTGCCAGCAGCCTACCACCGGGACAGGTCTCATCACCCCTCCACTTT.

The chain joins TRBV7-7 to TRBJ2-2, with 7 nucleotides matching TRBD1. Germline V gene data show CDR1 as SSHAT and CDR2 as FNYEAQ (reference sequence). This CDR3 has 13 residues. Unmatched junction bases numbered 3, after V lost 5 bases and J lost 6 bases. CDR3 coding DNA: TGTGCCAGCAGCCTTGACAGGGCCGGGGAGCTGTTTTTT. Translated: CASSLDRAGELFF. The whole variable domain, remainder taken from reference TRBV7-7 and TRBJ2-2, is GAGVSQSPRYKVTKRGQDVTLRCDPISSHATLYWYQQALGQGPEFLTYFNYEAQPDKSGLPSDRFSAERPEGSISTLTIQRTEQRDSAMYRCASSLDRAGELFFGEGSRLTVL.

The J gene is TRBJ2-2, the V gene TRBV19; TRBD1 agrees at 8 bases. CDR3 length: 13 residues. Trimming cost V 7 bases and J 5 bases; bases outside gene matches: 3. Germline V gene sequence: CDR1 LNHDA, CDR2 SQIVND (reference sequence). The chain's CDR3 is CASTRQGTGELFF. The CDR3, as DNA: TGTGCCAGTACCCGACAGGGGACCGGGGAGCTGTTTTTT.

The rearrangement uses TRBV7-2 and TRBJ2-5; D perhaps matches TRBD2 (5 bases). The CDR3 runs to 14 residues. Trimming removed 5 bases from V and 2 bases from J, with 12 bases in between. Germline CDR1 reads SGHTA; CDR2 reads FQGNSA. The CDR3 DNA sequence: TGTGCCAGCAGCCTGGCGAGGGTTCAAGAGACCCAGTACTTC. Amino acids: CASSLARVQETQYF.

V is TRBV7-9 and J is TRBJ1-3; 8 bases fit TRBD1. The germline gives CDR1 SEHNR, CDR2 FQNEAQ (reference sequence). Trimming at V came to 5 bases and at J to 8 bases, leaving 5 bases not matched to a gene. The CDR3 loop spans 13 amino acids. The CDR3 sequence: CASSQGQGYTIYF. The CDR3 region has the DNA TGTGCCAGCAGCCAAGGACAGGGCTACACCATATATTTT. The whole variable domain, remainder taken from reference TRBV7-9 and TRBJ1-3, is DTGVSQNPRHKITKRGQNVTFRCDPISEHNRLYWYRQTLGQGPEFLTYFQNEAQLEKSRLLSDRFSAERPKGSFSTLEIQRTEQGDSAMYLCASSQGQGYTIYFGEGSWLTVV.

This chain uses TRBV5-4 with TRBJ2-1; 12 bases fit TRBD2. CDR3 length: 15 amino acids. Looked up from germline, CDR1 is SGHNT and CDR2 is YYREEE (reference sequence). After removal of 6 bases from V and 4 bases from J, the junction contained 5 bases not matched to a gene. CDR3 sequence reads: CASTPTSGGYNEQFF. The DNA of the CDR3 is TGTGCCAGCACCCCGACTAGCGGGGGATACAATGAGCAGTTCTTC.